The clone carrying this T cell receptor beta chain was seen at least ten times. The V gene's germline CDR1 is SGHAT and CDR2 FQNNGV. The CDR3 extends over 15 amino acids. Between the trimmed V and J ends, which lost 3 bases and 4 bases, there was a span of 13 bases. The data are from a study of patients and donors after allogeneic stem cell transplantation. Via MiXCR, TCRdb re-called the RT-PCR reads, giving one row per CDR3 protein. The repertoire holds about 87,000 distinct CDR3 sequences, with less than 5% as singletons. The TCR comes from a human donor who was either an allogeneic HSCT recipient or a stem cell or donor lymphocyte infusion donor (not recorded which). It is not recorded whose cells these are; they may come from a transplant donor. The V and J genes are TRBV11-2 and TRBJ2-4; tentative D call: TRBD1 (5 bases). Input material: blood, either unsorted or a sorted T cell fraction (not recorded which). Here the CDR3 DNA reads TGTGCCAGCAGCTTCGGACATCCGACAAAAAACATTCAGTACTTC. It yields the protein CASSFGHPTKNIQYF.